This T cell receptor beta chain stems from a study of response to subunit inactivated influenza vaccine. Study conclusions and caveats: That few new T cells are recruited by each seasonal influenza vaccination was the authors' suggestion.

TCRdb independently ran MiXCR on the RT-PCR reads; one entry per CDR3 protein. The sample contains around 150,000 distinct CDR3 sequences, roughly 11% of which appear only once. In this sample, this clonotype turned up many times. Its target is not known. Germline V gives CDR1 SGHDT, CDR2 YYEEEE. The CDR3 extends over 15 amino acids. V lost 4 bases, J lost 3 bases, and 4 bases stayed unmatched. This receptor was identified in a man in his forties or fifties who received an inactivated influenza vaccine. The rearrangement links TRBV5-6 to TRBJ2-1; 10 bases map to TRBD2. The material sequenced was non-naive T cells sorted from PBMCs, taken roughly 47 days after vaccination. The CDR3 region is CASSPGTSVYNEQFF. CDR3 in DNA: TGTGCCAGCAGCCCCGGGACTAGCGTCTACAATGAGCAGTTCTTC.